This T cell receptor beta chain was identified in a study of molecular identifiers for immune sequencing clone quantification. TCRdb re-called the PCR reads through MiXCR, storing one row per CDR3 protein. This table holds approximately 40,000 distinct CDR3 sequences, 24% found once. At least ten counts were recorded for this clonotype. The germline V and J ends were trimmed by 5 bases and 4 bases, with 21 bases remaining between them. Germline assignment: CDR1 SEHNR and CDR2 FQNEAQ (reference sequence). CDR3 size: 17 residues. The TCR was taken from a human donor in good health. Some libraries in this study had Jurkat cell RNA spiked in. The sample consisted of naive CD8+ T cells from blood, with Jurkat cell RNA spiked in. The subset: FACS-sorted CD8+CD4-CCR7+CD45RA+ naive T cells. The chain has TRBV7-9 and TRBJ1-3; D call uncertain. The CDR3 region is CASSPRGETPHGNTIYF. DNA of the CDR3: TGTGCCAGCAGCCCTCGCGGGGAAACCCCCCACGGAAACACCATATATTTT.